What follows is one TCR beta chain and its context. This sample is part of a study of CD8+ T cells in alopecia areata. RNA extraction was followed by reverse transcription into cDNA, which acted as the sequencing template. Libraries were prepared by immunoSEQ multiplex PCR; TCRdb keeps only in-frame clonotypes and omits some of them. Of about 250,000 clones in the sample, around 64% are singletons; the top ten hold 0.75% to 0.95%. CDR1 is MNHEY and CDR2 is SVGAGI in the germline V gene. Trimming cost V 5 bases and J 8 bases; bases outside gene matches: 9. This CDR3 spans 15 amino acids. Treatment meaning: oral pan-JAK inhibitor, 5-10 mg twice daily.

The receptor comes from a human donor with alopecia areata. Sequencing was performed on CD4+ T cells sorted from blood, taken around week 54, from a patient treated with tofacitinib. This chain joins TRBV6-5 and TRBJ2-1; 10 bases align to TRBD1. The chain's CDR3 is CASSGRDRGRDEQFF. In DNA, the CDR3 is TGTGCCAGCAGTGGCCGGGACAGGGGTAGGGATGAGCAGTTCTTC.